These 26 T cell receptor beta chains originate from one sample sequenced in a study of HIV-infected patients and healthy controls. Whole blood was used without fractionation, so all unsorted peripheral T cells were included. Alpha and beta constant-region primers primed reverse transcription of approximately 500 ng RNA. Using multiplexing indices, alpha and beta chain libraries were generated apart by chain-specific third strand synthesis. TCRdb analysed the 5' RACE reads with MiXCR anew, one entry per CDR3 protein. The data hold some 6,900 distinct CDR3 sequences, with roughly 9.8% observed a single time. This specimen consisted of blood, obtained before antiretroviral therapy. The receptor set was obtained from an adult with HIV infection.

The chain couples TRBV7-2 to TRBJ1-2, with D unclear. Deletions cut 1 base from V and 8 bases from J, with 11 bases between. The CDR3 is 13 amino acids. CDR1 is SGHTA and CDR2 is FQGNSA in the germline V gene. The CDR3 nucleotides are TGTGCCAGCAGCTTAGTAAAAGGGCCCGGCTACACCTTC. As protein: CASSLVKGPGYTF.

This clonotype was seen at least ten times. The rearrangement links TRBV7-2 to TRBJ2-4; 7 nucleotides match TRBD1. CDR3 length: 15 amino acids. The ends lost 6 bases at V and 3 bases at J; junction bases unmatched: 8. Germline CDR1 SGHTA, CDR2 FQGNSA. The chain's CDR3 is CASSLGQLIKNIQYF. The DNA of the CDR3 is TGTGCCAGCAGTCTGGGACAGTTGATCAAAAACATTCAGTACTTC.

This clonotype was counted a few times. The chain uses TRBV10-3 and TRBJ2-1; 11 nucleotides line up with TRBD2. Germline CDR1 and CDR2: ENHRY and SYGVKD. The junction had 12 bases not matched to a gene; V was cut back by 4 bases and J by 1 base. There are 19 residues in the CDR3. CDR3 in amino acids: CAISGILAGGLGSYNEQFF. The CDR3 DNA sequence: TGTGCCATCAGTGGGATTCTAGCGGGGGGTTTGGGATCCTACAATGAGCAGTTCTTC.

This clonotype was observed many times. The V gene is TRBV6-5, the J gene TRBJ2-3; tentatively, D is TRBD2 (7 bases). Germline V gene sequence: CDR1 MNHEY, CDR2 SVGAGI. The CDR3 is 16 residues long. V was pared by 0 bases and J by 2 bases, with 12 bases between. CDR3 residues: CASSYSGGGFTDTQYF. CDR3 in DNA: TGTGCCAGCAGTTACTCGGGGGGGGGCTTCACAGATACGCAGTATTTT.

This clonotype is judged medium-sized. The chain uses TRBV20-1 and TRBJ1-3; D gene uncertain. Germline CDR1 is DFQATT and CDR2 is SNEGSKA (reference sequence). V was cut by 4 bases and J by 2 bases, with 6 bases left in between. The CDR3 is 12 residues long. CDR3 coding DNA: TGCAGTGCTAAGGGCCCTGGAAACACCATATATTTT. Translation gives CSAKGPGNTIYF.

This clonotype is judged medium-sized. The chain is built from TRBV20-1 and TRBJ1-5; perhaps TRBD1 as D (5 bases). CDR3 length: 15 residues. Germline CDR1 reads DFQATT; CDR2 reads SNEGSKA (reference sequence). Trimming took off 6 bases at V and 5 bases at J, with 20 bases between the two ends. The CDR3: CSAPRGAGFDQPQHF. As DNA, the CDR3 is TGCAGTGCGCCCCGAGGGGCCGGATTCGATCAGCCCCAGCATTTT.

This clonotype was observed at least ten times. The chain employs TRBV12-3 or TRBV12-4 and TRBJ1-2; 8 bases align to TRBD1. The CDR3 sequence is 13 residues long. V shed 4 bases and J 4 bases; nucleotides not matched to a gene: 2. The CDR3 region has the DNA TGTGCCAGCAGTTCGGGACAGGTCTATGGCTACACCTTC. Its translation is CASSSGQVYGYTF.

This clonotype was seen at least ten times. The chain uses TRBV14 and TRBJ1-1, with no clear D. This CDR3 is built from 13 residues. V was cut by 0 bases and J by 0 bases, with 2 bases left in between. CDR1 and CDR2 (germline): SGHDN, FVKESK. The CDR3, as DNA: TGTGCCAGCAGCCAAGAGATGAACACTGAAGCTTTCTTT. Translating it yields CASSQEMNTEAFF.

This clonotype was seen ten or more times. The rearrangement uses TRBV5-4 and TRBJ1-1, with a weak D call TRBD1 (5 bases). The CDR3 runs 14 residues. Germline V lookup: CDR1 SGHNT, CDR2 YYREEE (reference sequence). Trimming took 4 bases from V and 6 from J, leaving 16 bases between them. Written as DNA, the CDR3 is TGTGCCAGCAGCGAAACGAGGGGTAAAGCTGAAGCTTTCTTT. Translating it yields CASSETRGKAEAFF. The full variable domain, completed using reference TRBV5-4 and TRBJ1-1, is ETGVTQSPTHLIKTRGQQVTLRCSSQSGHNTVSWYQQALGQGPQFIFQYYREEENGRGNFPPRFSGLQFPNYSSELNVNALELDDSALYLCASSETRGKAEAFFGQGTRLTVV.

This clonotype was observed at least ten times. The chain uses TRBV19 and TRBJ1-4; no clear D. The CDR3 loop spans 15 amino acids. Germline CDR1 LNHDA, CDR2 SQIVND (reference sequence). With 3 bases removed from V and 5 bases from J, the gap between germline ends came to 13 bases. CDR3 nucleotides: TGTGCCAGTAGTATCCAGACGGAAACAAATGAAAAACTGTTTTTT. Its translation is CASSIQTETNEKLFF.

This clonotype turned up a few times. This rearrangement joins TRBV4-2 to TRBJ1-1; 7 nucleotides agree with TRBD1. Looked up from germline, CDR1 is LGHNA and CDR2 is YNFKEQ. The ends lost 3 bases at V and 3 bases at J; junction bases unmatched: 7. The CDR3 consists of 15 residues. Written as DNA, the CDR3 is TGTGCCAGCAGCCACGATAGACAGGGCGACACTGAAGCTTTCTTT. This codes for CASSHDRQGDTEAFF.

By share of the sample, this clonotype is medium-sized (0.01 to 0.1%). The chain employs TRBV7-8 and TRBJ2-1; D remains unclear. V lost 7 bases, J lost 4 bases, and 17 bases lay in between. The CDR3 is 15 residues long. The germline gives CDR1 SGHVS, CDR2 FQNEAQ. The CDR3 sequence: CASNPEWAEYNEQFF. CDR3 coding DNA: TGTGCCAGCAACCCTGAATGGGCAGAATACAATGAGCAGTTCTTC.

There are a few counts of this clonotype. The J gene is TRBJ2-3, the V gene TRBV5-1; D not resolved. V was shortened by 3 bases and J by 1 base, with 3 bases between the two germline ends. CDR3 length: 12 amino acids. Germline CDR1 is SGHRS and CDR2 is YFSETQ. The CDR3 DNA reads TGCGCCAGCAGCTACCGCACAGATACGCAGTATTTT. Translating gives CASSYRTDTQYF. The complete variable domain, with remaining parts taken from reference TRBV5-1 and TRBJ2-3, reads KAGVTQTPRYLIKTRGQQVTLSCSPISGHRSVSWYQQTPGQGLQFLFEYFSETQRNKGNFPGRFSGRQFSNSRSEMNVSTLELGDSALYLCASSYRTDTQYFGPGTRLTVL.

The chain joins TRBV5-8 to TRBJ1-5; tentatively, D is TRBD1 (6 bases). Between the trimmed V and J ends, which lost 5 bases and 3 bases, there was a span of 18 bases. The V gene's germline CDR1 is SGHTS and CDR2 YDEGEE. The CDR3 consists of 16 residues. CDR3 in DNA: TGTGCCAGCAGACCGAGCGACAGGAGCCTCAATCAGCCCCAGCATTTT. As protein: CASRPSDRSLNQPQHF.

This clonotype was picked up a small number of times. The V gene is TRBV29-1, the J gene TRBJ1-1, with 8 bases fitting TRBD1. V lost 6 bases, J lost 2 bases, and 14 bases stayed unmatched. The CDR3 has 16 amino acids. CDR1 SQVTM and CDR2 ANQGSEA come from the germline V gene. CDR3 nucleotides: TGCAGCGTGGATTCGATATGGGACAGGCCAAACACTGAAGCTTTCTTT. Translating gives CSVDSIWDRPNTEAFF. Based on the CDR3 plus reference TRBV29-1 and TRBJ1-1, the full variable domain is SAVISQKPSRDICQRGTSLTIQCQVDSQVTMMFWYRQQPGQSLTLIATANQGSEATYESGFVIDKFPISRPNLTFSTLTVSNMSPEDSSIYLCSVDSIWDRPNTEAFFGQGTRLTVV.

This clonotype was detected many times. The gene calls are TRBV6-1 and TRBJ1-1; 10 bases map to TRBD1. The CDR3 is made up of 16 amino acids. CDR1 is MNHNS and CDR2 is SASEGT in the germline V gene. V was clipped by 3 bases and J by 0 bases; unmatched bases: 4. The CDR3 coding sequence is TGTGCCAGCAGTGATGACAGGGGGCTAGTGAACACTGAAGCTTTCTTT. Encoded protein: CASSDDRGLVNTEAFF.

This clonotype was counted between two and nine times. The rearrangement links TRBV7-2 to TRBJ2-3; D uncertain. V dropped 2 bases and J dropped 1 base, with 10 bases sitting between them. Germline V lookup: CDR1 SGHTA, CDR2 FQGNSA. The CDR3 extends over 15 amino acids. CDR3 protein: CASSLLVQGTDTQYF. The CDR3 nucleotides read TGTGCCAGCAGCTTATTAGTTCAGGGCACAGATACGCAGTATTTT.

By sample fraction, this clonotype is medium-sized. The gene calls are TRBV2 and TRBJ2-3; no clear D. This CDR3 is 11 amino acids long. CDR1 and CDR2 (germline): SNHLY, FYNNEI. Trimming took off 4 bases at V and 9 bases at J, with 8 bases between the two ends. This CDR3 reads CASSAGSTQYF. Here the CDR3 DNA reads TGTGCCAGCAGTGCCGGGTCAACGCAGTATTTT.

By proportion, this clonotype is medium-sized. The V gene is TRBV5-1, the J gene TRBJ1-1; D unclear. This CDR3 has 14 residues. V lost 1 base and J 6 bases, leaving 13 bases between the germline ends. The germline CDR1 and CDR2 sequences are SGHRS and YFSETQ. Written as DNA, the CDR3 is TGCGCCAGCAGCTTGAATGGTGTAAGCGCTGAAGCTTTCTTT. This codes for CASSLNGVSAEAFF.

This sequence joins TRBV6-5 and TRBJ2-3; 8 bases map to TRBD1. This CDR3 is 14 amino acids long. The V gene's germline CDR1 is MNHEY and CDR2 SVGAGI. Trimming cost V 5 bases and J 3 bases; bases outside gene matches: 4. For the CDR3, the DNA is TGTGCCAGCAGTCTAGGACAGGGTACAGATACGCAGTATTTT. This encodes CASSLGQGTDTQYF.

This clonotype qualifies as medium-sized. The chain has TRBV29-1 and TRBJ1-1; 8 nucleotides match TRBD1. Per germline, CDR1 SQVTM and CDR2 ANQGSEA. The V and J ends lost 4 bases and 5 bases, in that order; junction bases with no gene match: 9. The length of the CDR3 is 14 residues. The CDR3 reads CSVASGQGGTEAFF. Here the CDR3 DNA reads TGCAGCGTTGCATCTGGACAGGGAGGTACTGAAGCTTTCTTT.

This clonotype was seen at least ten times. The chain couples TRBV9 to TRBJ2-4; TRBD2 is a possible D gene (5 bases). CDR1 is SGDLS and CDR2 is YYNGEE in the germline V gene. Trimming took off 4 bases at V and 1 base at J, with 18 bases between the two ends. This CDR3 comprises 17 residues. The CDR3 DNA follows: TGTGCCAGCAGCCCCAGTGGAGGCTTAGGGGCCAAAAACATTCAGTACTTC. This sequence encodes CASSPSGGLGAKNIQYF.

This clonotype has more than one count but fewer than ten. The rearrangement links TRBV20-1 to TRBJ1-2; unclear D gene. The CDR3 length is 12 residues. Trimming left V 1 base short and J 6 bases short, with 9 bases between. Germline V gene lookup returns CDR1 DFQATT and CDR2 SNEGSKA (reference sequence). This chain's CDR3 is CSARGDVDGYTF. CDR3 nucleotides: TGCAGTGCTAGAGGGGATGTCGATGGCTACACCTTC.

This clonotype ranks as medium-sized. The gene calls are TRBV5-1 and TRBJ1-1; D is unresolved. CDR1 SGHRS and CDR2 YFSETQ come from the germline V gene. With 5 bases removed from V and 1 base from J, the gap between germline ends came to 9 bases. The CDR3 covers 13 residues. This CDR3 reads CASSGTENTEAFF. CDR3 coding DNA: TGCGCCAGCAGTGGCACAGAGAACACTGAAGCTTTCTTT.

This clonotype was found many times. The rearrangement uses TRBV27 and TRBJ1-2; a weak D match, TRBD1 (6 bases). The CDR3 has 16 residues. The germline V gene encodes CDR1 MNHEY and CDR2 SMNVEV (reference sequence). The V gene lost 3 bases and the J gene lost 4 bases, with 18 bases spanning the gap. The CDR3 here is CASSFISAQGSYGYTF. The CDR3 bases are TGTGCCAGCAGTTTCATCTCCGCCCAGGGGTCCTATGGCTACACCTTC.

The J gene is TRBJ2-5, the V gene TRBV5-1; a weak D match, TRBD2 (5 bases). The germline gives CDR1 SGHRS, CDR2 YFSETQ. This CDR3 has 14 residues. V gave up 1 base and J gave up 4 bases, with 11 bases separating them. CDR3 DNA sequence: TGCGCCAGCAGCTTGCGGGAAGTTGCAGAGACCCAGTACTTC. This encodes CASSLREVAETQYF. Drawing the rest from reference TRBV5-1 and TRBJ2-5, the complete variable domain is KAGVTQTPRYLIKTRGQQVTLSCSPISGHRSVSWYQQTPGQGLQFLFEYFSETQRNKGNFPGRFSGRQFSNSRSEMNVSTLELGDSALYLCASSLREVAETQYFGPGTRLLVL.